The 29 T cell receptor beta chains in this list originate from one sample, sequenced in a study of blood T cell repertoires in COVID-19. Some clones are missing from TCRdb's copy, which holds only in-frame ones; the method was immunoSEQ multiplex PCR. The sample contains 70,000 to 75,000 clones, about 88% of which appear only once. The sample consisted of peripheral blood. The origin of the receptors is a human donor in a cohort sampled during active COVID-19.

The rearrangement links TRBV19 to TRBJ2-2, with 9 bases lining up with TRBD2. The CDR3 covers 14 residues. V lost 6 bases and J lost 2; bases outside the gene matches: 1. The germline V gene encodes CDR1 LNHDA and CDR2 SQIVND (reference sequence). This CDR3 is CASSGTSNTGELFF. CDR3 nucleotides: TGTGCCAGTAGCGGGACTAGCAACACCGGGGAGCTGTTTTTT.

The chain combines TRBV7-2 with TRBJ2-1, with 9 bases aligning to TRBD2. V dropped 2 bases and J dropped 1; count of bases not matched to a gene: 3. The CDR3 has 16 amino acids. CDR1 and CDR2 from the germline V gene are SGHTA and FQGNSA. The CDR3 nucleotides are TGTGCCAGCAGCTTACTAGCGGGATTATCCTACAATGAGCAGTTCTTC. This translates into CASSLLAGLSYNEQFF.

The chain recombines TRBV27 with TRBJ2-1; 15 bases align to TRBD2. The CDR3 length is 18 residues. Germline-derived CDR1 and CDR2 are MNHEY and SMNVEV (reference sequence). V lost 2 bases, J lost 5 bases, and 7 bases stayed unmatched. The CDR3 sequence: CASSLGLAGGPYNNEQFF. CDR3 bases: TGTGCCAGCAGTTTAGGACTAGCGGGAGGGCCTTATAACAATGAGCAGTTCTTC.

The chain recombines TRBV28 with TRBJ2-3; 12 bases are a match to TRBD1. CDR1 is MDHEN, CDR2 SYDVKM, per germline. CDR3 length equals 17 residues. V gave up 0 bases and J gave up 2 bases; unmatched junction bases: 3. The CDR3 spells CASSLWGQGAYTDTQYF. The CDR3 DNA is TGTGCCAGCAGTTTATGGGGACAGGGGGCTTACACAGATACGCAGTATTTT.

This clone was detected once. This chain's CDR3 is CASSYSRQGHEQYF. The DNA for the CDR3 is TGTGCCAGCAGTTACTCGCGACAGGGCCACGAGCAGTACTTC. The chain combines TRBV6-5 with TRBJ2-7; TRBD1 matches 7 bases. The CDR3 covers 14 residues. Germline-derived CDR1 and CDR2 are MNHEY and SVGAGI. V was pared by 0 bases and J by 5 bases, with 4 bases of the junction left unmatched.

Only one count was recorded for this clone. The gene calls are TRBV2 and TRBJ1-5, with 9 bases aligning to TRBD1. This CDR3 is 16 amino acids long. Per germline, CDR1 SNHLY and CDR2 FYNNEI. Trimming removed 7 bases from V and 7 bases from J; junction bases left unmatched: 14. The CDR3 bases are TGTGCCAGCACAAAAACCGGACAGGGGACAGGACAGCCCCAGCATTTT. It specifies CASTKTGQGTGQPQHF.

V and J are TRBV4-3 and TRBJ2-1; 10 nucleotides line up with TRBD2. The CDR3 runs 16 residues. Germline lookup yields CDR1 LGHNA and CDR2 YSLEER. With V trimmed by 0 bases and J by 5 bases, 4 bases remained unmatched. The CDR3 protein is CASSQDRLAGDNEQFF. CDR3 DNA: TGCGCCAGCAGCCAAGATAGACTAGCGGGCGACAATGAGCAGTTCTTC.

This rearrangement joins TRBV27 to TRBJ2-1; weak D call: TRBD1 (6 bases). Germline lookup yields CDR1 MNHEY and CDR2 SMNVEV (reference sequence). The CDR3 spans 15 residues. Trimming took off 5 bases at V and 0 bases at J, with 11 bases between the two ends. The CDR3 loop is CASSLGQTSYNEQFF. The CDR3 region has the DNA TGTGCCAGCAGTCTAGGACAGACCTCCTACAATGAGCAGTTCTTC.

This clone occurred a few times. DNA for the CDR3: TGTGCCAGCAGTTCGGGGGCGGGGACAGGACCTTACGAGCAGTACTTC. The encoded protein is CASSSGAGTGPYEQYF. The V gene is TRBV28, the J gene TRBJ2-7; 8 nucleotides align to TRBD1. The CDR3 has 16 amino acids. Germline lookup yields CDR1 MDHEN and CDR2 SYDVKM. J was trimmed by 4 bases and V by 4 bases; bases with no gene match: 12.

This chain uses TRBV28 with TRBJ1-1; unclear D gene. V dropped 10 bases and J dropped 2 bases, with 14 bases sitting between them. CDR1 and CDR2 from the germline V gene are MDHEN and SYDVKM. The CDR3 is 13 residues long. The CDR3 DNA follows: TGTGCCACCTCGACATATTCCAACACTGAAGCTTTCTTT. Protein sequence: CATSTYSNTEAFF.

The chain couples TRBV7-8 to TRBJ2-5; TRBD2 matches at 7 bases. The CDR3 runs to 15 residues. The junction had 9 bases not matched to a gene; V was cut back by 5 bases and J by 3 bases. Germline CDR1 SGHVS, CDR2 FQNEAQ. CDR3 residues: CASSQLAPMKETQYF. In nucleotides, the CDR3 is TGTGCCAGCAGCCAACTAGCGCCCATGAAAGAGACCCAGTACTTC.

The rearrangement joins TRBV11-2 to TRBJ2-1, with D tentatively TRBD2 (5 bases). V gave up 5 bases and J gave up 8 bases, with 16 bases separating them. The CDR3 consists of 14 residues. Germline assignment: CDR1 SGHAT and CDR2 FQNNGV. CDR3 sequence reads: CASSLMGAGDEQFF. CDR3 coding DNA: TGTGCCAGCAGCCTCATGGGAGCTGGAGATGAGCAGTTCTTC. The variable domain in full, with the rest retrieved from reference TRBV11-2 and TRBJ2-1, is EAGVAQSPRYKIIEKRQSVAFWCNPISGHATLYWYQQILGQGPKLLIQFQNNGVVDDSQLPKDRFSAERLKGVDSTLKIQPAKLEDSAVYLCASSLMGAGDEQFFGPGTRLTVL.

CDR3 in amino acids: CASSFGQGSYNEQFF. The CDR3 nucleotides are TGCGCCAGCAGCTTCGGACAGGGATCCTACAATGAGCAGTTCTTC. The J gene is TRBJ2-1, the V gene TRBV5-1, with 8 bases that match TRBD1. The CDR3 contains 15 residues. Germline CDR1 and CDR2: SGHRS and YFSETQ. The V gene end was trimmed by 2 bases and the J gene end by 1 base; junction bases not matched to a gene: 2.

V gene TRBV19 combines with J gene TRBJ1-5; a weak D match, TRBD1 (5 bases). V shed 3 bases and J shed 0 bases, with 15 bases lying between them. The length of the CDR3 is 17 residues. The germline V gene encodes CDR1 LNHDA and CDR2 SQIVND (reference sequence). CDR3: CASSMRGVANSNQPQHF. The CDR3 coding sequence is TGTGCCAGTAGTATGCGGGGGGTGGCAAATAGCAATCAGCCCCAGCATTTT.

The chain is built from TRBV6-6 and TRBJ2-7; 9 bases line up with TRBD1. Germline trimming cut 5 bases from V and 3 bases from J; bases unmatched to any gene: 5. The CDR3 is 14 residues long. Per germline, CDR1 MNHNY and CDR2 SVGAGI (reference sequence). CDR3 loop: CASSSPGQGYEQYF. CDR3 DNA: TGTGCCAGCAGTAGCCCGGGACAGGGCTACGAGCAGTACTTC.

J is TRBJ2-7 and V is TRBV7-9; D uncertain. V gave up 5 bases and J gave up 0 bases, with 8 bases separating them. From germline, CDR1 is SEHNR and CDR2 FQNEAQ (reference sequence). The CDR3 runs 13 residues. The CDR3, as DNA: TGTGCCAGCAGCCCCCACAACTCCTACGAGCAGTACTTC. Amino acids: CASSPHNSYEQYF.

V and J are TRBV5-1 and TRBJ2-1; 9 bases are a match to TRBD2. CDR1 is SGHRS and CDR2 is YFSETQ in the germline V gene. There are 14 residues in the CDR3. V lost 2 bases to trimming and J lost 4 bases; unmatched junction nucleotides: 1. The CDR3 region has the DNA TGCGCCAGCAGCTTTGCGGGAGGGTACAATGAGCAGTTCTTC. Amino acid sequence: CASSFAGGYNEQFF.

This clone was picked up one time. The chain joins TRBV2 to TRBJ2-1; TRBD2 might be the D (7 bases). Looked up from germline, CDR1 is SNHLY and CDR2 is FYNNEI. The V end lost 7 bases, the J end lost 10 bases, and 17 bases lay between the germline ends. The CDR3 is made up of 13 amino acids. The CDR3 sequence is CASTGGRLSEQFF. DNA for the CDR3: TGTGCCAGCACCGGGGGGCGCCTGTCCGAGCAGTTCTTC.

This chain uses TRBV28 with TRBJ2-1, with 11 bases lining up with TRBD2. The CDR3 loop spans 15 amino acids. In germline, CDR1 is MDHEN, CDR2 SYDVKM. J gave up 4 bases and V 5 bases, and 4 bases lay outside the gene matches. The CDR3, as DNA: TGTGCCAGCAGTATCATAGCGGGAGGGTACAATGAGCAGTTCTTC. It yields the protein CASSIIAGGYNEQFF. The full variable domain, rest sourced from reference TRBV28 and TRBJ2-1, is DVKVTQSSRYLVKRTGEKVFLECVQDMDHENMFWYRQDPGLGLRLIYFSYDVKMKEKGDIPEGYSVSREKKERFSLILESASTNQTSMYLCASSIIAGGYNEQFFGPGTRLTVL.

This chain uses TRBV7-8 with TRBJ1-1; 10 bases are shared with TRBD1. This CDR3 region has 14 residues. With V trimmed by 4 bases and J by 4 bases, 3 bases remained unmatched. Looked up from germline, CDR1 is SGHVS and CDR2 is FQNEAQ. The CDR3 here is CASSSTGGGTEAFF. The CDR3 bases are TGTGCCAGCAGCTCGACAGGGGGCGGCACTGAAGCTTTCTTT.

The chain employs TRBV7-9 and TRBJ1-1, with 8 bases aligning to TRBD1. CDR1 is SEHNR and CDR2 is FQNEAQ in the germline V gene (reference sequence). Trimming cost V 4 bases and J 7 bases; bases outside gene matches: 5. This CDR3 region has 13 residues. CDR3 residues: CASSSTGGDEAFF. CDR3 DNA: TGTGCCAGCAGCTCTACAGGGGGGGATGAAGCTTTCTTT.

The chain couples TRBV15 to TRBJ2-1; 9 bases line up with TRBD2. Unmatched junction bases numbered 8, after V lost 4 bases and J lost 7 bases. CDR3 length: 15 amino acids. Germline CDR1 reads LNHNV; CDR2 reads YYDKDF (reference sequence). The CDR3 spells CATSTLAGVGNEQFF. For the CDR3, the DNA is TGTGCCACCAGCACCTTAGCGGGAGTAGGGAATGAGCAGTTCTTC.

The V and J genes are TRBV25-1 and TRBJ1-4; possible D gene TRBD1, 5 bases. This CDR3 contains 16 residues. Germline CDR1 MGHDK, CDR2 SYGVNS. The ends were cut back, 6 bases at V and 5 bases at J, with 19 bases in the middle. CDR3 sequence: CASRINGQGNNEKLFF. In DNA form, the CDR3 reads TGTGCCAGCAGAATTAACGGGCAGGGAAACAATGAAAAACTGTTTTTT. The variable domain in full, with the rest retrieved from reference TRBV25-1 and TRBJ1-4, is EADIYQTPRYLVIGTGKKITLECSQTMGHDKMYWYQQDPGMELHLIHYSYGVNSTEKGDLSSESTVSRIRTEHFPLTLESARPSHTSQYLCASRINGQGNNEKLFFGSGTQLSVL.

CDR3 bases: TGTGCCAGCAGCCCCGGGACTTACTCCTACGAGCAGTACTTC. Encoded protein: CASSPGTYSYEQYF. The gene calls are TRBV7-9 and TRBJ2-7, with D perhaps TRBD2 (6 bases). Trimming took 5 bases from V and 0 from J, leaving 11 bases between them. The CDR3 is made up of 14 amino acids. CDR1 and CDR2 from the germline V gene are SEHNR and FQNEAQ (reference sequence).

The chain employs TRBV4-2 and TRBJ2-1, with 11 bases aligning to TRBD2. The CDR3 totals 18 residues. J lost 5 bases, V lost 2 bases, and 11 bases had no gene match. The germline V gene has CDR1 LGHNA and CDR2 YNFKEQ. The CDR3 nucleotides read TGTGCCAGCAGCCAAACGGTAGCGGGAGGGAGTCCCCACAATGAGCAGTTCTTC. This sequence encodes CASSQTVAGGSPHNEQFF.

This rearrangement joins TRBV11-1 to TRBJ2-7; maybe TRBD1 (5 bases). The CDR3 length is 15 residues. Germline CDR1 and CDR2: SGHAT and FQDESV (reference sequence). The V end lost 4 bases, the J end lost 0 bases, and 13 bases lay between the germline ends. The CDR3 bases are TGTGCCAGCAGCTCCCTTCAGGGAAGCTCCTACGAGCAGTACTTC. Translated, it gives CASSSLQGSSYEQYF.

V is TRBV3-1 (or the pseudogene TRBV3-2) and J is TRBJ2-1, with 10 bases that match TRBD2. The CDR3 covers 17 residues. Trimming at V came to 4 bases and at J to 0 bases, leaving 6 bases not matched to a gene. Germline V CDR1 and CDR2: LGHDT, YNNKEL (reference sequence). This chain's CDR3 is CASSLNASGSSYNEQFF. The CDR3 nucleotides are TGTGCCAGCAGCCTCAACGCTAGCGGGAGCTCCTACAATGAGCAGTTCTTC.

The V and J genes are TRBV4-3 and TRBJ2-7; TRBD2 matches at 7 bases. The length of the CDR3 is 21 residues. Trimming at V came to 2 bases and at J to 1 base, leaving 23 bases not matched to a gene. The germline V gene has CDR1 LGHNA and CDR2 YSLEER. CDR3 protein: CASSQTYEELEGRALSYEQYF. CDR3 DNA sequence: TGCGCCAGCAGCCAAACCTACGAAGAATTGGAAGGGAGGGCCTTATCCTACGAGCAGTACTTC.

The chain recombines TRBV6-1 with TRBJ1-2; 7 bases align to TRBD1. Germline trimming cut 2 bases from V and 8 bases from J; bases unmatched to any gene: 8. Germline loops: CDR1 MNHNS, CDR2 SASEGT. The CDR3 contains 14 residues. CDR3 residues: CASSETGQARGYTF. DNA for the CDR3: TGTGCCAGCAGTGAAACTGGACAGGCGCGGGGCTACACCTTC.